Each of the 27 T cell receptor beta chains below was sequenced from the same sample in a study of human T cells and chemical hapten exposure. Time point described: pre-sensitization, week 0. Treatment in this sample: therapeutic diphenylcyclopropenone sensitization with weekly scalp DPC. One entry per CDR3 protein results from TCRdb running MiXCR on the RACE reads. The data show around 60,000 distinct CDR3 sequences, about 6.7% seen once. This specimen consisted of whole blood, obtained in connection with sensitization to the hapten diphenylcyclopropenone (DPC). These receptors came from a woman under 40 with alopecia areata. Some clones in this sample may be carry-over from other donors' samples.

This clonotype was detected only a few times. V and J are TRBV3-1 and TRBJ2-5; D remains unclear. V was clipped by 3 bases and J by 7 bases, with 6 bases between them. This CDR3 contains 11 residues. The germline CDR1 and CDR2 sequences are LGHDT and YNNKEL (reference sequence). The CDR3 spells CASSHLRTQYF. CDR3 bases: TGTGCCAGCAGCCATCTTAGGACCCAGTACTTC.

The table lists this clonotype with a few counts. The chain has TRBV2 and TRBJ1-1, with D possibly matching TRBD1 (6 bases). Germline loops: CDR1 SNHLY, CDR2 FYNNEI. CDR3 length: 14 residues. The germline V and J ends were trimmed by 4 bases and 2 bases, with 11 bases remaining between them. CDR3 sequence (DNA): TGTGCCAGCAGTGCCGGGGGCTCCAACACTGAAGCTTTCTTT. It encodes CASSAGGSNTEAFF.

A word on this clonotype: At one end, the junction sequence differs from germline, possibly due to a read error. This chain uses TRBV6-5 with TRBJ1-5; 10 bases fit TRBD1. This CDR3 is built from 18 residues. The germline V gene has CDR1 MNHEY and CDR2 SVGAGI. For the CDR3, the DNA is TGTGCCAGCAGTTCCCGGGACAGGGGTTGGGGGAGGAATCAGCCCCGGCATTTT. Residues: CASSSRDRGWGRNQPRHF.

This clonotype occurred many times. The V call is TRBV20-1, the J call TRBJ2-5; the D is unclear. Germline CDR1 is DFQATT and CDR2 is SNEGSKA (reference sequence). The V end lost 1 base, the J end lost 2 bases, and 17 bases lay between the germline ends. The length of the CDR3 is 16 residues. The CDR3 region has the DNA TGCAGTGCTAGAGTCCCAGAATACAGAGGACAAGAGACCCAGTACTTC. Residues: CSARVPEYRGQETQYF.

This clonotype appeared many times. The rearrangement uses TRBV6-6 and TRBJ2-3; a weak D match, TRBD1 (6 bases). Germline V gene sequence: CDR1 MNHNY, CDR2 SVGAGI (reference sequence). Trimming pared 10 bases from V and 1 base from J, leaving 15 bases between. The CDR3 runs to 14 residues. The CDR3 spells CATSYRAGTDTQYF. CDR3 in DNA: TGTGCCACCTCCTACAGGGCTGGCACAGATACGCAGTATTTT.

This chain uses TRBV6-5 with TRBJ1-3, with D unclear. CDR1 and CDR2 (germline): MNHEY, SVGAGI. The germline V and J ends were trimmed by 8 bases and 0 bases, with 11 bases remaining between them. The CDR3 covers 14 residues. As DNA, the CDR3 is TGTGCCAGCTGGCCCTGGGGCTCTGGAAACACCATATATTTT. Encoded protein: CASWPWGSGNTIYF.

The chain joins TRBV6-1 to TRBJ1-5, with D maybe TRBD1 (6 bases). The CDR3 is 20 residues long. Trimming pared 1 base from V and 8 bases from J, leaving 30 bases between. Germline V lookup: CDR1 MNHNS, CDR2 SASEGT. CDR3 sequence (DNA): TGTGCCAGCAGTGAAGTTCGGCTCCAGGGGCGTACAGGGAGGAGAGAGCCCCAGCATTTT. This sequence encodes CASSEVRLQGRTGRREPQHF.

This clonotype came up a few times. The V gene is TRBV5-1, the J gene TRBJ1-4; tentatively, D is TRBD1 (5 bases). This CDR3 has 15 residues. Germline V lookup: CDR1 SGHRS, CDR2 YFSETQ. V was clipped by 3 bases and J by 8 bases, with 17 bases between them. In DNA, the CDR3 is TGCGCCAGCAGCTCCCAAGGTGGAGGGGAAGAAAAACTGTTTTTT. Translated, it gives CASSSQGGGEEKLFF.

This clonotype was observed many times. The V call is TRBV11-1, the J call TRBJ2-7; TRBD1 agrees at 11 bases. CDR1 is SGHAT and CDR2 is FQDESV in the germline V gene (reference sequence). CDR3 length: 13 residues. V trimming: 10 bases; J trimming: 0 bases; junction bases outside the gene matches: 2. The CDR3 is CAKGQGVSYEQYF. The CDR3 DNA follows: TGTGCCAAGGGACAGGGGGTCTCCTACGAGCAGTACTTC.

This clonotype was detected many times. The chain carries TRBV29-1 and TRBJ1-1; 7 positions agree with TRBD1. This CDR3 spans 14 amino acids. Trimming removed 6 bases from V and 1 base from J; junction bases left unmatched: 8. CDR1 and CDR2 from the germline V gene are SQVTM and ANQGSEA. CDR3 nucleotide sequence: TGCAGCGTCGGCGCCGGGACAGAGAACACTGAAGCTTTCTTT. It codes for CSVGAGTENTEAFF.

The table lists this clonotype with many counts. The chain couples TRBV15 to TRBJ2-1, with 10 bases identical to TRBD2. The junction had 8 bases not matched to a gene; V was cut back by 2 bases and J by 1 base. This CDR3 contains 18 residues. Looked up from germline, CDR1 is LNHNV and CDR2 is YYDKDF (reference sequence). Written as DNA, the CDR3 is TGTGCCACCAGCAGACCCATTAGCGGGGGGTTTTCCTACAATGAGCAGTTCTTC. It codes for CATSRPISGGFSYNEQFF.

This clonotype was seen many times. The chain links TRBV9 to TRBJ2-6; perhaps TRBD1 as D (6 bases). V gave up 3 bases and J gave up 3 bases, with 10 bases separating them. The CDR3 has 15 amino acids. Germline CDR1 is SGDLS and CDR2 is YYNGEE. The CDR3 DNA follows: TGTGCCAGCAGCGAAACAGGGAATGGGGCCAACGTCCTGACTTTC. Translating it yields CASSETGNGANVLTF.

This chain links TRBV6-1 with TRBJ2-3; TRBD1 aligns across 11 bases. Germline CDR1 is MNHNS and CDR2 is SASEGT. CDR3 length: 19 amino acids. After removal of 4 bases from V and 0 bases from J, the junction contained 12 bases not matched to a gene. In nucleotides, the CDR3 is TGTGCCAGCAGTGCCTACCGGACAGGGGGCATCCCTAGCACAGATACGCAGTATTTT. Protein sequence: CASSAYRTGGIPSTDTQYF.

The rearrangement links TRBV30 to TRBJ2-3, with D perhaps TRBD2 (5 bases). This CDR3 comprises 12 residues. Germline values: CDR1 GTSNPN, CDR2 SVGIG (reference sequence). The V end lost 2 bases, the J end lost 5 bases, and 8 bases lay between the germline ends. The CDR3 DNA sequence: TGTGCCTGGAGTCCCGGAGGAGATACGCAGTATTTT. It is translated as CAWSPGGDTQYF.

This clonotype was picked up many times. The genes are TRBV12-5 and TRBJ2-1; TRBD1 might be the D (5 bases). The CDR3 consists of 18 residues. Trimming stripped 1 base from V and 0 bases from J, with 16 bases between. The germline gives CDR1 LGHNT, CDR2 FRNRAP. CDR3 DNA: TGTGCTAGTGGTTTGGACAATCTGGGGCAGAGCTCCTACAATGAGCAGTTCTTC. Its protein is CASGLDNLGQSSYNEQFF. Together with reference TRBV12-5 and TRBJ2-1, the CDR3 gives the full variable domain: DARVTQTPRHKVTEMGQEVTMRCQPILGHNTVFWYRQTMMQGLELLAYFRNRAPLDDSGMPKDRFSAEMPDATLATLKIQPSEPRDSAVYFCASGLDNLGQSSYNEQFFGPGTRLTVL.

The J gene is TRBJ1-1, the V gene TRBV5-4, with D uncertain. V lost 2 bases and J 1 base, leaving 12 bases between the germline ends. This CDR3 has 15 amino acids. Germline V gene data show CDR1 as SGHNT and CDR2 as YYREEE (reference sequence). CDR3 sequence: CASSFFRPRNTEAFF. CDR3 DNA sequence: TGTGCCAGCAGCTTTTTTAGGCCGAGGAACACTGAAGCTTTCTTT.

At least ten counts were recorded for this clonotype. The rearrangement links TRBV20-1 to TRBJ1-1; 8 bases are shared with TRBD1. This CDR3 spans 16 amino acids. CDR1 is DFQATT and CDR2 is SNEGSKA in the germline V gene (reference sequence). The V and J ends lost 6 bases and 2 bases, in that order; junction bases with no gene match: 14. The CDR3 DNA reads as TGCAGTGCGGAGCAGACAGGGGCGATAACTAACACTGAAGCTTTCTTT. This translates into CSAEQTGAITNTEAFF.

This clonotype was recorded a few times. The chain joins TRBV12-3 or TRBV12-4 to TRBJ1-1; tentative D call: TRBD1 (5 bases). This CDR3 spans 15 amino acids. The V end lost 2 bases, the J end lost 2 bases, and 12 bases lay between the germline ends. CDR3: CASSLSRQGNTEAFF. DNA for the CDR3: TGTGCCAGCAGTTTAAGTAGGCAGGGAAACACTGAAGCTTTCTTT.

This clonotype was counted only a few times. V is TRBV7-9 and J is TRBJ1-2, with a weak D call TRBD1 (6 bases). Germline lookup yields CDR1 SEHNR and CDR2 FQNEAQ (reference sequence). V lost 3 bases to trimming and J lost 12 bases, with 26 bases between them. This CDR3 region has 16 residues. The CDR3 DNA is TGTGCCAGCAGCTTTGATTCGATCAGGGGAGGAGGAGGCGACACCTTC. As protein: CASSFDSIRGGGGDTF.

This clonotype was picked up many times. The chain links TRBV6-5 to TRBJ2-1; 8 bases align to TRBD2. With 3 bases clipped from V and 6 bases from J, the junction kept 7 bases outside the gene matches. The CDR3 extends over 15 amino acids. Germline lookup yields CDR1 MNHEY and CDR2 SVGAGI. The chain's CDR3 is CASSYRSGGSNEQFF. CDR3 in DNA: TGTGCCAGCAGTTATCGGAGCGGGGGATCCAATGAGCAGTTCTTC.

The sample holds many counts of this clonotype. The chain links TRBV7-2 to TRBJ1-2; tentative D call: TRBD1 (6 bases). The germline V gene encodes CDR1 SGHTA and CDR2 FQGNSA. The ends were cut back, 1 base at V and 4 bases at J, with 16 bases in the middle. The CDR3 spans 16 residues. The CDR3 protein is CASSLGVQDRVYGYTF. Written as DNA, the CDR3 is TGTGCCAGCAGCTTAGGGGTCCAGGACAGAGTCTATGGCTACACCTTC.

The chain uses TRBV3-1 and TRBJ1-1, with D perhaps matching TRBD1 (6 bases). This CDR3 contains 17 residues. Trimming left V 0 bases short and J 5 bases short, with 19 bases between. Germline assignment: CDR1 LGHDT and CDR2 YNNKEL (reference sequence). CDR3 region: CASSQELGGRVRTEAFF. In DNA form, the CDR3 reads TGTGCCAGCAGCCAAGAACTGGGGGGCCGAGTAAGGACTGAAGCTTTCTTT.

This clonotype was counted at least ten times. V usage is TRBV7-8 and J usage is TRBJ2-4; D gene uncertain. Germline V gene sequence: CDR1 SGHVS, CDR2 FQNEAQ. The CDR3 is 13 amino acids. Trimming stripped 5 bases from V and 8 bases from J, with 13 bases between. The DNA for the CDR3 is TGTGCCAGCAGCGGTGCAGTTTGGGACATTCAGTACTTC. Translating gives CASSGAVWDIQYF.

A few counts support this clonotype. This chain connects TRBV5-5 to TRBJ2-6; D could derive from TRBD1 or TRBD2 (6 bases each). With 0 bases removed from V and 2 bases from J, the gap between germline ends came to 15 bases. Looked up from germline, CDR1 is SGHKS and CDR2 is YYEKEE (reference sequence). CDR3 length equals 18 residues. This CDR3 is CASSLVGVGGAGANVLTF. In DNA, the CDR3 is TGTGCCAGCAGCTTGGTAGGAGTCGGGGGCGCTGGGGCCAACGTCCTGACTTTC.

This clonotype was picked up many times. The chain couples TRBV5-1 to TRBJ2-1; TRBD1 is a possible D gene (5 bases). This CDR3 is 11 amino acids long. Germline V gives CDR1 SGHRS, CDR2 YFSETQ. The V and J ends lost 8 bases and 10 bases respectively, with 13 bases between them. The CDR3 nucleotides are TGCGCCAGAACCAAGGGGCGGGAGCAGTTCTTC. It encodes CARTKGREQFF.

Many counts were recorded for this clonotype. The rearrangement joins TRBV29-1 to TRBJ2-3; tentative D call: TRBD1 (6 bases). CDR3 length: 16 residues. Per germline, CDR1 SQVTM and CDR2 ANQGSEA. V lost 5 bases and J 6 bases, leaving 24 bases between the germline ends. The CDR3 spells CSVLVGAGAAVDTQYF. In nucleotides, the CDR3 is TGCAGCGTTTTGGTCGGGGCAGGGGCGGCGGTTGATACGCAGTATTTT.

There are many counts of this clonotype. V is TRBV20-1 and J is TRBJ2-1; D is possibly TRBD1 or TRBD2 (5 bases each). Trimming shortened V by 0 bases and J by 6 bases, and 12 bases separated the two germline ends. The CDR3 extends over 14 amino acids. Germline V gene sequence: CDR1 DFQATT, CDR2 SNEGSKA (reference sequence). The CDR3 nucleotides are TGCAGTGCTAGAGATTCGGGACCGCTCAATGAGCAGTTCTTC. It yields the protein CSARDSGPLNEQFF.